The 18 T cell receptor beta chains below were found in one sample sequenced in a study of blood T cell repertoires in COVID-19. The assay was immunoSEQ multiplex PCR, and TCRdb's table has in-frame clones only and misses some. The sample consists of over 100,000 clones, around 89% of them appearing once. Material: peripheral blood. All receptors derive from a human donor with acute or convalescent COVID-19. The donor label of this sample is uncertain.

The chain's CDR3 is CASSFLRLAGGYNEQFF. As DNA, the CDR3 is TGTGCCAGCAGTTTTCTTAGACTAGCGGGGGGCTACAATGAGCAGTTCTTC. This rearrangement joins TRBV27 to TRBJ2-1; TRBD2 matches 13 bases. In germline, CDR1 is MNHEY, CDR2 SMNVEV (reference sequence). The ends lost 3 bases at V and 3 bases at J; junction bases unmatched: 5. CDR3 length equals 17 residues.

This clone was counted a single time. CDR3 residues: CASSKHVSPLHF. The CDR3 DNA reads TGTGCCAGCAGCAAACACGTTTCTCCCCTCCACTTT. The chain has TRBV5-6 and TRBJ1-6; D unclear. V lost 4 bases to trimming and J lost 13 bases, with 12 bases between them. CDR3 length: 12 amino acids. Germline loops: CDR1 SGHDT, CDR2 YYEEEE.

This chain joins TRBV28 and TRBJ2-1; D is unresolved. This CDR3 comprises 15 residues. V lost 3 bases, J lost 10 bases, and 19 bases lay in between. CDR1 is MDHEN and CDR2 is SYDVKM in the germline V gene. The CDR3 DNA reads TGTGCCAGCAGTTTCAGCCGCGGATGGTTAATAGAGCAGTTCTTC. This translates into CASSFSRGWLIEQFF.

This clone has only one observation. V gene TRBV28 combines with J gene TRBJ2-7; 8 bases map to TRBD2. V dropped 5 bases and J dropped 1; count of bases not matched to a gene: 7. Germline V gives CDR1 MDHEN, CDR2 SYDVKM. The CDR3 has 15 amino acids. CDR3 DNA: TGTGCCAGCAGTACCGCCGGGACTAGATCCTACGAGCAGTACTTC. Protein sequence: CASSTAGTRSYEQYF.

The chain links TRBV7-9 to TRBJ2-4; 7 bases are a match to TRBD1. The CDR3 extends over 17 amino acids. The V gene's germline CDR1 is SEHNR and CDR2 FQNEAQ (reference sequence). The trim removed 4 bases at V and 0 bases at J, leaving 9 bases unmatched. The CDR3 loop is CASSSLDRALAKNIQYF. CDR3 nucleotides: TGTGCCAGCAGCTCTCTCGACAGGGCGTTAGCCAAAAACATTCAGTACTTC.

Here the CDR3 DNA reads TGCACCAGCAGCCAAGGGCACGAGGATCGAGGAAACACCATATATTTT. This sequence encodes CTSSQGHEDRGNTIYF. V is TRBV1 and J is TRBJ1-3. TRBV1 is described as a pseudogene. The CDR3 covers 16 residues.

The chain is built from TRBV9 and TRBJ1-6; perhaps TRBD1 as D (5 bases). The CDR3 sequence is 15 residues long. Trimming left V 4 bases short and J 6 bases short, with 14 bases between. The germline gives CDR1 SGDLS, CDR2 YYNGEE. The CDR3 coding sequence is TGTGCCAGCAGCTTCGGAGGGGTTACTAATTCACCCCTCCACTTT. Protein sequence: CASSFGGVTNSPLHF.

CDR3: CASSILDYEQYF. The CDR3 nucleotides are TGTGCCAGCAGTATACTAGACTACGAGCAGTACTTC. The V call is TRBV2, the J call TRBJ2-7, with D possibly TRBD2 on 5 matching bases. CDR1 and CDR2 (germline): SNHLY, FYNNEI. This CDR3 region has 12 residues. V was shortened by 5 bases and J by 3 bases, with 8 bases between the two germline ends.

The chain couples TRBV2 to TRBJ2-2, with TRBD1 matching 7 bases. Germline V gene lookup returns CDR1 SNHLY and CDR2 FYNNEI. V dropped 6 bases and J dropped 4; count of bases not matched to a gene: 5. The CDR3 runs 14 residues. The CDR3 coding sequence is TGTGCCAGCAGACCGACAGGGCGCACCGGGGAGCTGTTTTTT. It translates to CASRPTGRTGELFF.

V and J are TRBV7-8 and TRBJ2-5, with 10 bases aligning to TRBD1. Germline trimming cut 5 bases from V and 4 bases from J; bases unmatched to any gene: 4. Germline assignment: CDR1 SGHVS and CDR2 FQNEAQ. The CDR3 spans 14 residues. The CDR3 sequence is CASSTRTGGETQYF. CDR3 DNA sequence: TGTGCCAGCAGCACTAGGACAGGGGGAGAGACCCAGTACTTC.

The chain uses TRBV9 and TRBJ1-6; unclear D gene. The CDR3 is 16 residues long. Trimming cost V 4 bases and J 0 bases, with 11 bases left between them. Per the germline V gene, CDR1 is SGDLS and CDR2 is YYNGEE. As DNA, the CDR3 is TGTGCCAGCAGCCCCGGCGGGAGCTCCTATAATTCACCCCTCCACTTT. It codes for CASSPGGSSYNSPLHF.

Here the CDR3 reads CASNPDRGYSNQPQHF. CDR3 nucleotides: TGTGCCAGCAACCCGGACAGGGGGTATAGCAATCAGCCCCAGCATTTT. The chain couples TRBV6-2 or TRBV6-3 to TRBJ1-5, with TRBD1 matching 10 bases. J gave up 0 bases and V 7 bases, and 6 bases lay outside the gene matches. Germline loops: CDR1 MNHEY, CDR2 SVGEGT. The CDR3 has 16 amino acids.

The chain combines TRBV27 with TRBJ1-2; 10 bases match TRBD1. This CDR3 region has 14 residues. Germline values: CDR1 MNHEY, CDR2 SMNVEV (reference sequence). The trim removed 5 bases at V and 3 bases at J, leaving 3 bases unmatched. The CDR3 coding sequence is TGTGCCAGCAGTATGACAGGGGGCTACTATGGCTACACCTTC. This codes for CASSMTGGYYGYTF.

The chain is built from TRBV15 and TRBJ1-4; tentatively, D is TRBD1 (6 bases). The CDR3 spans 18 residues. Deletions cut 1 base from V and 0 bases from J, with 15 bases between. CDR1 is LNHNV, CDR2 YYDKDF, per germline (reference sequence). The CDR3 sequence: CATSRGPGQRATNEKLFF. The CDR3 nucleotides are TGTGCCACCAGCAGAGGACCGGGACAACGTGCAACTAATGAAAAACTGTTTTTT.

The chain links TRBV21-1 to TRBJ2-5; the D call TRBD2 from the table was never checked on the DNA. TRBV21-1 is a documented pseudogene. The CDR3 has 14 residues. The CDR3 reads CASSKVPFVRTQYF. CDR3 DNA: TGTGCCAGCAGCAAAGTACCTTTCGTGAGGACCCAGTACTTC.

For the CDR3, the DNA is TGTGCCAGCAGTTTCACAGGGGGTTCGGAAAAACTGTTTTTT. Its protein product is CASSFTGGSEKLFF. The V call is TRBV6-6, the J call TRBJ1-4, with 8 bases fitting TRBD1. V lost 4 bases and J lost 8; bases outside the gene matches: 6. Germline CDR1 reads MNHNY; CDR2 reads SVGAGI (reference sequence). The CDR3 extends over 14 amino acids.

V and J are TRBV2 and TRBJ2-2; 9 nucleotides agree with TRBD1. The CDR3 consists of 15 residues. Trimming removed 4 bases from V and 3 bases from J; junction bases left unmatched: 3. The germline V gene has CDR1 SNHLY and CDR2 FYNNEI. The CDR3 region has the DNA TGTGCCAGCAGTGTCGACAGGGGGTACACCGGGGAGCTGTTTTTT. The encoded protein is CASSVDRGYTGELFF. The full variable domain, its missing parts supplied by reference TRBV2 and TRBJ2-2, is EPEVTQTPSHQVTQMGQEVILRCVPISNHLYFYWYRQILGQKVEFLVSFYNNEISEKSEIFDDQFSVERPDGSNFTLKIRSTKLEDSAMYFCASSVDRGYTGELFFGEGSRLTVL.

The J gene is TRBJ2-7, the V gene TRBV12-5; D is undetermined. Trimming removed 0 bases from V and 6 bases from J, with 6 bases in between. The CDR3 is made up of 12 amino acids. Per germline, CDR1 LGHNT and CDR2 FRNRAP. CDR3 residues: CASGLVLSEQYF. The CDR3 coding sequence is TGTGCTAGTGGTTTGGTATTGAGCGAGCAGTACTTC.